This TCR beta chain was identified during a study of T cell responses to AZD1222 COVID-19 vaccine. Sequenced by immunoSEQ multiplex PCR; TCRdb stores in-frame clones only, minus some. The sample contains 150,000 or so clones, 85% to 95% of which appear only once. The sample here was peripheral blood, taken on day 0 of AZD1222 vaccination. The TCR was taken from an adult in good health.

For the CDR3, the DNA is TGTGCCAGCAGTGACCTCAGGGGGAGCAATCAGCCCCAGCATTTT. Amino acids: CASSDLRGSNQPQHF. The chain uses TRBV6-1 and TRBJ1-5; the match to TRBD1 covers 7 bases. The trim removed 3 bases at V and 1 base at J, leaving 3 bases unmatched. Germline V gene sequence: CDR1 MNHNS, CDR2 SASEGT. The CDR3 length is 15 residues.